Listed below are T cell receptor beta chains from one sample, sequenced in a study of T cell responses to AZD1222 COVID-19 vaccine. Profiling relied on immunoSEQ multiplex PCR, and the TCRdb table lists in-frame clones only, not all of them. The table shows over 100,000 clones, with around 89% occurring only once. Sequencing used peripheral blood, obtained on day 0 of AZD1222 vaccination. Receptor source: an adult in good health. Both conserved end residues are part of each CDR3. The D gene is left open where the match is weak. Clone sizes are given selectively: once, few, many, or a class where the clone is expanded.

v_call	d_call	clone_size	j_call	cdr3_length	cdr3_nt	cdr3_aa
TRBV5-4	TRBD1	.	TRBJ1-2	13	TGTGCCAGCAGCTGGACAGGGGGCTATGGCTACACCTTC	CASSWTGGYGYTF
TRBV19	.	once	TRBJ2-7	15	TGTGCCAGTAGTCCATCTATGGGAGCACCCTACGAGCAGTACTTC	CASSPSMGAPYEQYF
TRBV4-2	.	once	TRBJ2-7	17	TGTGCCAGCAGCCAAGAGGATAGACCCACCACTTCCTACGAGCAGTACTTC	CASSQEDRPTTSYEQYF
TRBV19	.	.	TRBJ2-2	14	TGTGCCAGTATGTTCCGGAGAAACACCGGGGAGCTGTTTTTT	CASMFRRNTGELFF
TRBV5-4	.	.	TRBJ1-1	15	TGTGCCAGCAGCGGAGGGGCTGGCGCTATGTCGGAAGCTTTCTTT	CASSGGAGAMSEAFF
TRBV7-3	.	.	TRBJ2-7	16	TGTGCCAGCAGCGACCTAAGCGGGCCGAGCTCCTACGAGCAGTACTTC	CASSDLSGPSSYEQYF
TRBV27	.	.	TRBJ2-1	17	TGTGCCAGCAGCCGTAAACAGGGGACTTCTACCTACAATGAGCAGTTCTTC	CASSRKQGTSTYNEQFF
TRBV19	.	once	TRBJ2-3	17	TGTGCCAGTAGTATAGGGCCATTGGGGGGGCGCACAGATACGCAGTATTTT	CASSIGPLGGRTDTQYF
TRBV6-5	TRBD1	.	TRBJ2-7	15	TGTGCCAGCAATCTGATCGGGACAGGGCCCTACGAGCAGTACTTC	CASNLIGTGPYEQYF
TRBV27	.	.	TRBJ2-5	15	TGTGCCAGCCACTGGGGGGGGGCCCCCCAAGAGACCCAGTACTTC	CASHWGGAPQETQYF